This passage covers 32 T cell receptor beta chains from one sample sequenced in a study of graft-versus-host responses after intestinal transplantation. Repertoires were generated with immunoSEQ multiplex PCR, while TCRdb's copy carries only in-frame clones and drops some. The table lists under 40,000 clones, around 94% of them singletons. Source: PBMCs, taken 16 days after intestinal transplant. The receptors were sampled from a human patient who received an intestinal transplant, so some T cells may come from the graft donor.

This chain joins TRBV6-6 and TRBJ2-2, with 11 bases matching TRBD2. J lost 5 bases, V lost 7 bases, and 6 bases had no gene match. Germline V gene lookup returns CDR1 MNHNY and CDR2 SVGAGI (reference sequence). The CDR3 loop spans 15 amino acids. The CDR3 coding sequence is TGTGCCAGCATTTTACTAGCGGGAGAGACCGGGGAGCTGTTTTTT. It codes for CASILLAGETGELFF.

The chain joins TRBV10-1 to TRBJ2-7; TRBD2 might be the D (5 bases). Germline-derived CDR1 and CDR2 are WNHNN and SYGVQD (reference sequence). V lost 1 base and J 5 bases, leaving 12 bases between the germline ends. This CDR3 region has 14 residues. CDR3 residues: CASSEYRGMDEQYF. In DNA form, the CDR3 reads TGCGCCAGCAGTGAGTACCGGGGAATGGACGAGCAGTACTTC.

The chain carries TRBV27 and TRBJ2-7; TRBD2 might be the D (5 bases). There are 12 residues in the CDR3. V lost 8 bases and J 5 bases, leaving 13 bases between the germline ends. Germline CDR1 and CDR2: MNHEY and SMNVEV (reference sequence). CDR3 in DNA: TGTGCCAGCTCTCGACCCGGGAACGAGCAGTACTTC. It codes for CASSRPGNEQYF.

The V and J genes are TRBV9 and TRBJ1-1, with D tentatively TRBD1 (6 bases). V dropped 0 bases and J dropped 2 bases, with 8 bases sitting between them. CDR3 length: 14 residues. Germline V gene lookup returns CDR1 SGDLS and CDR2 YYNGEE. CDR3: CASSVDGGNTEAFF. The CDR3 region has the DNA TGTGCCAGCAGCGTAGATGGGGGCAACACTGAAGCTTTCTTT.

The chain is built from TRBV6-5 and TRBJ1-5; 7 bases are shared with TRBD1. The ends lost 4 bases at V and 1 base at J; junction bases unmatched: 4. The CDR3 is 15 residues long. CDR1 is MNHEY, CDR2 SVGAGI, per germline. The CDR3 nucleotides are TGTGCCAGCAGTTCACAGACAGGGAGCAATCAGCCCCAGCATTTT. This encodes CASSSQTGSNQPQHF.

V and J are TRBV30 and TRBJ2-5; unclear D gene. The CDR3 covers 14 residues. From germline, CDR1 is GTSNPN and CDR2 SVGIG (reference sequence). Trimming took off 2 bases at V and 0 bases at J, with 10 bases between the two ends. CDR3 residues: CAWSPHPYQETQYF. CDR3 coding DNA: TGTGCCTGGAGTCCTCACCCGTACCAAGAGACCCAGTACTTC.

The chain is built from TRBV6-6 and TRBJ2-5; D unresolved. V lost 4 bases and J 4 bases, leaving 13 bases between the germline ends. Germline CDR1 is MNHNY and CDR2 is SVGAGI (reference sequence). The CDR3 extends over 14 amino acids. The chain's CDR3 is CASSFYYRGETQYF. The CDR3 nucleotides are TGTGCCAGCAGTTTCTATTACCGTGGAGAGACCCAGTACTTC.

This rearrangement joins TRBV2 to TRBJ1-4; D gene ambiguous. This CDR3 has 15 amino acids. The germline CDR1 and CDR2 sequences are SNHLY and FYNNEI. V gave up 3 bases and J gave up 1 base, with 9 bases separating them. Written as DNA, the CDR3 is TGTGCCAGCAGTGAGGAGGGAGGAACTAATGAAAAACTGTTTTTT. Translating gives CASSEEGGTNEKLFF.

The chain uses TRBV6-1 and TRBJ2-1; D call uncertain. CDR1 MNHNS and CDR2 SASEGT come from the germline V gene. V gave up 8 bases and J gave up 6 bases, with 8 bases separating them. There are 11 residues in the CDR3. The CDR3 spells CASEWGNEQFF. The CDR3 nucleotides are TGTGCCAGCGAGTGGGGCAATGAGCAGTTCTTC.

The gene calls are TRBV4-2 and TRBJ1-5; D perhaps matches TRBD1 (6 bases). V lost 4 bases and J 4 bases, leaving 14 bases between the germline ends. CDR1 LGHNA and CDR2 YNFKEQ come from the germline V gene. The CDR3 totals 15 residues. CDR3 nucleotide sequence: TGTGCCAGCAGCCCAAGGGGGGGGGTTAATCAGCCCCAGCATTTT. Translated, it gives CASSPRGGVNQPQHF.

The chain uses TRBV28 and TRBJ2-5, with 7 bases aligning to TRBD1. Germline loops: CDR1 MDHEN, CDR2 SYDVKM. Trimming removed 3 bases from V and 5 bases from J; junction bases left unmatched: 12. The CDR3 is 16 residues long. CDR3 nucleotides: TGTGCCAGCAGTTTGCTACAGGGGCATTTAGGGGAGACCCAGTACTTC. Amino acids: CASSLLQGHLGETQYF.

In this sample, this clone turned up once. The chain links TRBV12-2 to TRBJ2-7. TRBV12-2 corresponds to a pseudogene. This CDR3 comprises 14 residues. The CDR3 loop is CASRLGWGAYEQYF. In DNA, the CDR3 is TGTGCAAGTCGCTTAGGGTGGGGGGCTTACGAGCAGTACTTC.

The V and J genes are TRBV15 and TRBJ2-7; weak D call: TRBD1 (6 bases). This CDR3 is built from 17 residues. V shed 8 bases and J shed 1 base, with 24 bases lying between them. Germline CDR1 reads LNHNV; CDR2 reads YYDKDF (reference sequence). In DNA, the CDR3 is TGTGCCACCGGCGCCTCTGACTCCGGGACAAAGTCCTACGAGCAGTACTTC. Translating gives CATGASDSGTKSYEQYF.

V gene TRBV5-1 combines with J gene TRBJ2-3; 14 nucleotides match TRBD2. Germline CDR1 reads SGHRS; CDR2 reads YFSETQ. The CDR3 sequence is 15 residues long. V shed 7 bases and J 6 bases; nucleotides not matched to a gene: 7. CDR3 bases: TGCGCCAGCGGATCGGGACTAGCGGGAGCCGATACGCAGTATTTT. The encoded protein is CASGSGLAGADTQYF.

This CDR3 is CASSMGVATPSDNEQFF. Written as DNA, the CDR3 is TGTGCCAGCAGTATGGGGGTAGCTACACCATCCGACAATGAGCAGTTCTTC. The chain is built from TRBV21-1 and TRBJ2-1. TRBV21-1 is noted as a pseudogene. The CDR3 sequence is 17 residues long.

The V gene is TRBV7-2, the J gene TRBJ1-5; D perhaps matches TRBD1 (5 bases). This CDR3 is 14 amino acids long. V was cut by 2 bases and J by 6 bases, with 11 bases left in between. CDR1 is SGHTA and CDR2 is FQGNSA in the germline V gene. In nucleotides, the CDR3 is TGTGCCAGCAGCTTACAGGGATTGGCTCAGCCCCAGCATTTT. Its protein is CASSLQGLAQPQHF. Supplemented by reference TRBV7-2 and TRBJ1-5, the full variable domain reads GAGVSQSPSNKVTEKGKDVELRCDPISGHTALYWYRQSLGQGLEFLIYFQGNSAPDKSGLPSDRFSAERTGGSVSTLTIQRTQQEDSAVYLCASSLQGLAQPQHFGDGTRLSIL.

The V and J genes are TRBV28 and TRBJ2-3; TRBD2 matches 11 bases. The trim removed 5 bases at V and 6 bases at J, leaving 7 bases unmatched. Germline CDR1 and CDR2: MDHEN and SYDVKM. The CDR3 has 15 amino acids. In DNA, the CDR3 is TGTGCCAGCAGTCCCTCTAGCGGGAGGTTCGATACGCAGTATTTT. Protein product: CASSPSSGRFDTQYF.

The chain uses TRBV29-1 and TRBJ2-5, with D unclear. Trimming removed 7 bases at V and 4 bases at J, with 10 bases between. The CDR3 runs 11 residues. Germline CDR1 is SQVTM and CDR2 is ANQGSEA. The CDR3 coding sequence is TGCAGCGGCCAAAACGGAGAGACCCAGTACTTC. Amino acid sequence: CSGQNGETQYF.

The rearrangement uses TRBV4-3 and TRBJ2-7, with 8 nucleotides matching TRBD2. Losses at the gene ends were 2 bases for V and 2 bases for J; bases not matched to a gene: 8. Germline loops: CDR1 LGHNA, CDR2 YSLEER. The CDR3 loop spans 16 amino acids. The CDR3 region is CASSQFGLAGTYEQYF. The CDR3 DNA reads TGCGCCAGCAGCCAATTTGGACTAGCCGGAACCTACGAGCAGTACTTC.

The chain combines TRBV5-1 with TRBJ1-1, with D unclear. The CDR3 is 19 amino acids. The V gene's germline CDR1 is SGHRS and CDR2 YFSETQ. The V end was cut by 2 bases, the J end by 8 bases, with 31 bases between. CDR3 DNA: TGCGCCAGCAGCTTAAGGAACGGTGATAATTTTAATTGGGATGTCGAAGCTTTCTTT. As protein: CASSLRNGDNFNWDVEAFF.

The chain joins TRBV9 to TRBJ1-3; D might be TRBD1 (5 bases). The V gene's germline CDR1 is SGDLS and CDR2 YYNGEE. V lost 0 bases to trimming and J lost 3 bases, with 10 bases between them. The CDR3 extends over 15 amino acids. The CDR3 DNA reads as TGTGCCAGCAGCGTAGCCGGGGCGCTTGGAAACACCATATATTTT. This codes for CASSVAGALGNTIYF.

The V and J genes are TRBV19 and TRBJ2-7; tentative D call: TRBD1 (5 bases). The CDR3 totals 12 residues. CDR1 LNHDA and CDR2 SQIVND come from the germline V gene (reference sequence). V lost 3 bases and J 5 bases, leaving 8 bases between the germline ends. CDR3 in amino acids: CASSIEGDEQYF. CDR3 bases: TGTGCCAGTAGTATTGAAGGGGACGAGCAGTACTTC.

The chain employs TRBV5-1 and TRBJ2-1; D perhaps matches TRBD1 (6 bases). CDR1 is SGHRS, CDR2 YFSETQ, per germline. The CDR3 is 17 residues long. V lost 1 base and J 2 bases, leaving 16 bases between the germline ends. The CDR3: CASSLYRVEVPYNEQFF. CDR3 DNA: TGCGCCAGCAGCTTGTACAGGGTTGAGGTCCCCTACAATGAGCAGTTCTTC.

The chain is built from TRBV7-8 and TRBJ2-5; 7 positions match TRBD2. Germline CDR1 reads SGHVS; CDR2 reads FQNEAQ. With 3 bases clipped from V and 2 bases from J, the junction kept 6 bases outside the gene matches. The CDR3 is 15 amino acids. CDR3 in DNA: TGTGCCAGCAGCTTGGAGGGGCGGGGGCAAGAGACCCAGTACTTC. Translated, it gives CASSLEGRGQETQYF.

Turning to this clone: Its ends do not fully match the called genes, so a read error is possible. The V and J genes are TRBV5-4 and TRBJ2-1; 11 bases are a match to TRBD2. Germline CDR1 SGHNT, CDR2 YYREEE (reference sequence). The CDR3 spans 15 residues. The CDR3 sequence is CASTLGTSGYNEQFF. The CDR3 DNA follows: TGTGCCAGCACCTTGGGGACTAGCGGATACAATGAGCAGTTCTTC.

The chain joins TRBV9 to TRBJ2-1; a weak D match, TRBD1 (5 bases). The CDR3 loop spans 15 amino acids. Germline CDR1 and CDR2: SGDLS and YYNGEE. Trimming stripped 0 bases from V and 2 bases from J, with 9 bases between. CDR3 sequence reads: CASSVAGLPYNEQFF. Here the CDR3 DNA reads TGTGCCAGCAGCGTAGCAGGGTTGCCCTACAATGAGCAGTTCTTC.

The V call is TRBV7-8, the J call TRBJ2-3; D ambiguous. CDR3 length equals 13 residues. V was pared by 7 bases and J by 4 bases, with 12 bases between. The germline V gene encodes CDR1 SGHVS and CDR2 FQNEAQ. The CDR3 loop is CASTANSPDTQYF. In DNA, the CDR3 is TGTGCCAGCACCGCGAACTCCCCAGATACGCAGTATTTT.

The chain couples TRBV7-2 to TRBJ2-1; 9 bases line up with TRBD2. CDR1 and CDR2 from the germline V gene are SGHTA and FQGNSA. The CDR3 totals 17 residues. V was pared by 4 bases and J by 4 bases, with 11 bases of the junction left unmatched. The CDR3 region has the DNA TGTGCCAGCAGCTCCAGTGCTGTAGCGGGAGCTTACAATGAGCAGTTCTTC. It translates to CASSSSAVAGAYNEQFF. Full variable domain (rest looked up from reference TRBV7-2 and TRBJ2-1): GAGVSQSPSNKVTEKGKDVELRCDPISGHTALYWYRQSLGQGLEFLIYFQGNSAPDKSGLPSDRFSAERTGGSVSTLTIQRTQQEDSAVYLCASSSSAVAGAYNEQFFGPGTRLTVL.

The J gene is TRBJ2-5, the V gene TRBV27; no clear D. The germline V gene encodes CDR1 MNHEY and CDR2 SMNVEV (reference sequence). CDR3 length equals 16 residues. The ends were cut back, 6 bases at V and 2 bases at J, with 19 bases in the middle. For the CDR3, the DNA is TGTGCCAGCAGATCTGGGCGCTGGCTTGATCAAGAGACCCAGTACTTC. Translating gives CASRSGRWLDQETQYF.

The chain is built from TRBV29-1 and TRBJ2-5; 8 bases match TRBD2. The trim removed 3 bases at V and 3 bases at J, leaving 0 bases unmatched. The CDR3 spans 12 residues. The germline CDR1 and CDR2 sequences are SQVTM and ANQGSEA. Written as DNA, the CDR3 is TGCAGCGTTGAGGGACTAGAAGAGACCCAGTACTTC. Protein sequence: CSVEGLEETQYF. Filled out from reference TRBV29-1 and TRBJ2-5, the complete variable domain reads SAVISQKPSRDICQRGTSLTIQCQVDSQVTMMFWYRQQPGQSLTLIATANQGSEATYESGFVIDKFPISRPNLTFSTLTVSNMSPEDSSIYLCSVEGLEETQYFGPGTRLLVL.

V gene TRBV6-5 combines with J gene TRBJ1-6; D gene unclear. Trimming removed 2 bases from V and 3 bases from J, with 5 bases in between. CDR3 length equals 14 residues. Germline values: CDR1 MNHEY, CDR2 SVGAGI. The CDR3, as DNA: TGTGCCAGCAGTTACACCATCTATAATTCACCCCTCCACTTT. Its protein product is CASSYTIYNSPLHF.

The rearrangement links TRBV7-6 to TRBJ2-5; TRBD2 agrees at 12 bases. There are 18 residues in the CDR3. The germline CDR1 and CDR2 sequences are SGHVS and FNYEAQ. V lost 5 bases, J lost 0 bases, and 10 bases stayed unmatched. CDR3 DNA sequence: TGTGCCAGCAGCGAACGCCAAAGGACTAGCGGGGACCAAGAGACCCAGTACTTC. As protein: CASSERQRTSGDQETQYF.